This T cell receptor beta chain was obtained from a study of T-cell memory formation after mild COVID-19. General study findings and limits: Clones that contracted from day 15 to 85 had balanced CD4/CD8; later expanders were CD4+ biased. Whether day 37 second-wave clones are SARS-CoV-2-specific was not confirmed.

From 5'RACE with constant-segment primers came TCR alpha and TCR beta cDNA libraries that carried sample barcodes and UMIs. TCRdb redid the calling of the 5' RACE reads with MiXCR, one entry per CDR3 protein. The sample consists of around 530,000 distinct CDR3 sequences, roughly 22% of them appearing once. Per the germline V gene, CDR1 is MNHNY and CDR2 is SVGAGI (reference sequence). V lost 3 bases and J lost 9, with 12 bases in between. The CDR3 totals 14 residues. Comments on this clonotype: Its antigen is undetermined.

The sample consisted of PBMCs or a T cell subset sorted from them (not recorded which). The J gene is TRBJ1-6, the V gene TRBV6-6; D is undetermined. The source is an adult woman who had mild COVID-19 (a few samples of this study predate the infection). Cell type and time point are not known. CDR3 protein: CASSYSPFRSPLHF. The CDR3, as DNA: TGTGCCAGCAGTTATTCCCCTTTCCGTTCACCCCTCCACTTT.